This T cell receptor beta chain originates from a study of CD8 T cells in Susac syndrome. Reverse transcription of roughly 0.45 to 1 ug RNA used random hexamers. Multiplex immunoSEQ PCR targeted 54 Vbeta and 13 Jbeta TCR beta segments. In TCRdb, the immunoSEQ multiplex PCR reads were re-called with MiXCR into one record per CDR3 protein. The sample consists of roughly 400,000 distinct CDR3 sequences, 75% to 90% of them appearing once. Sequencing targeted TCR beta in blood CD8+ and CD4+ T cells. The multiple sclerosis controls, all treatment-naive patients, had relapsing-remitting disease that was stable or active. CD8+ and CD4+ T cells were negatively isolated; TEMRA cells were FACS-enriched. Sequenced input: CD8+ T cells from PBMCs. The receptor was isolated from a human donor with multiple sclerosis.

CDR3 residues: CASSPGWEGPTDTQYF. For the CDR3, the DNA is TGTGCCAGCAGCCCAGGGTGGGAGGGCCCCACAGATACGCAGTATTTT. The chain recombines TRBV11-2 with TRBJ2-3; 7 positions match TRBD2. With V trimmed by 5 bases and J by 2 bases, 10 bases remained unmatched. The CDR3 loop spans 16 amino acids. Germline V gives CDR1 SGHAT, CDR2 FQNNGV.